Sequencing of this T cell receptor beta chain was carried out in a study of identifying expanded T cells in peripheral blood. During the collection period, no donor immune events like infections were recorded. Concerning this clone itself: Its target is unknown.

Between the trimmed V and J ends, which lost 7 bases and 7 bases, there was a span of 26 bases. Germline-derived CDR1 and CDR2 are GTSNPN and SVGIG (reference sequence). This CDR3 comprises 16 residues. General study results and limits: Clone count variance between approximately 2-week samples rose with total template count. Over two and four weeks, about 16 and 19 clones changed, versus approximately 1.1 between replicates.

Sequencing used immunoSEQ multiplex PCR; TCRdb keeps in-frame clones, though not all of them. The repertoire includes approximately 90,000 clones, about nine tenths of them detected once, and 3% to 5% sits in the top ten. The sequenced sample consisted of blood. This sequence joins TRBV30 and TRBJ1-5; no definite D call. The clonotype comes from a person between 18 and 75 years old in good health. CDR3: CAYTKSRRAPNQPQHF. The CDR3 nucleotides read TGTGCCTACACAAAATCCCGACGGGCCCCCAACCAGCCCCAGCATTTT.